These T cell receptor beta chains were read from a single sample in a study of human T cells and chemical hapten exposure. A single record per CDR3 protein comes from TCRdb applying MiXCR to the RACE reads. The table lists tens of thousands of distinct CDR3 sequences, under 15% of them singletons. The sample here was whole blood, taken in connection with sensitization to the hapten diphenylcyclopropenone (DPC). Source of these receptors: a woman aged 45 to 65 with alopecia areata. Some clones in this sample may be carry-over from other donors' samples. The CDR3 runs from the conserved cysteine through the conserved F or W. D genes are given only for firm matches.

v_call	j_call	d_call	cdr3_aa
TRBV29-1	TRBJ1-1	.	CSVARQVNTEAFF
TRBV29-1	TRBJ1-1	.	CSVVTRMNTEAFF
TRBV29-1	TRBJ2-5	TRBD2	CSVSSGQETQYF
TRBV12-3/TRBV12-4	TRBJ1-1	.	CASSLAPTATEAFF
TRBV3-1	TRBJ2-6	.	CASSQAAFSGANVLTF
TRBV7-6	TRBJ2-3	.	CASSFTPTGRTDTQYF
TRBV5-4	TRBJ2-5	TRBD2	CASSVSSGAKETQYF
TRBV3-1	TRBJ2-7	TRBD2	CASSQNPPRTSSIYYEQYF
TRBV24-1	TRBJ2-6	TRBD1	CATSDASGGPRTLGANVLTF
TRBV10-3	TRBJ2-7	.	CAISEIPGLTYEQYF
TRBV7-2	TRBJ2-1	.	CASSPTGGSTYNEQFF
TRBV25-1	TRBJ2-1	TRBD2	CASSVPSGSGEQFF
TRBV20-1	TRBJ2-3	TRBD1	CSARAGGRDTQYF
TRBV4-2	TRBJ2-7	.	CASSPSTGGRFSYEQYF
TRBV3-1	TRBJ2-7	TRBD2	CASSQGTSSYEQYF
TRBV3-1	TRBJ1-2	TRBD1	CASSSSDRAAGYTF
TRBV29-1	TRBJ1-2	.	CSVGIADNYGYTF
TRBV5-1	TRBJ2-7	TRBD1	CASSFVASGGGEQYF
TRBV20-1	TRBJ2-1	.	CSAGGFVRNSYNEQFF
TRBV5-4	TRBJ1-1	TRBD1	CASSIGTGGNTEAFF
TRBV19	TRBJ2-4	TRBD1	CASSAGTGWGSYIQYF
TRBV20-1	TRBJ2-5	.	CSASPQQGGIGTQYF